These 12 T cell receptor beta chains share one sample of origin, sequenced in a study of blood T cell repertoires in COVID-19 (dated by TCRdb to the early 2020s). The method behind the library was the immunoSEQ multiplex PCR assay. The immuneACCESS repertoire file appears here via TCRdb, limited to in-frame rearrangements. These files lack a portion of the clones; in checked studies, under half of the deficit traces to unresolved V genes, and the cause of the others is not known. The sample table holds some 70,000 clones, of which about 91% were seen once. Jointly, the top ten make up about 6% of the sample. Material: peripheral blood. The source is a woman aged 70-85 years with acute or convalescent COVID-19.

The chain couples TRBV11-2 to TRBJ2-7, with TRBD1 matching over 7 bases. From germline, CDR1 is SGHAT and CDR2 FQNNGV. The CDR3 has 14 amino acids. V shed 4 bases, J shed 4 bases, and the junction held 7 bases outside the gene matches. CDR3 bases: TGTGCCAGCAGCTCTGTGACAGGGACATACGAGCAGTACTTC. It encodes CASSSVTGTYEQYF.

The rearrangement uses TRBV2 and TRBJ1-2; TRBD1 agrees at 7 bases. The length of the CDR3 is 13 residues. With V trimmed by 6 bases and J by 1 base, 2 bases remained unmatched. Germline lookup yields CDR1 SNHLY and CDR2 FYNNEI. The CDR3 sequence is CASRGTDNYGYTF. For the CDR3, the DNA is TGTGCCAGCAGGGGGACAGATAACTATGGCTACACCTTC.

This clone has a single count. The J gene is TRBJ1-1, the V gene TRBV7-6, with 7 bases matching TRBD1. The CDR3 is 15 residues long. The junction had 6 bases not matched to a gene; V was cut back by 4 bases and J by 1 base. Per the germline V gene, CDR1 is SGHVS and CDR2 is FNYEAQ. This CDR3 is CASSSYRGGNTEAFF. Here the CDR3 DNA reads TGTGCCAGCAGCTCCTACAGGGGAGGGAACACTGAAGCTTTCTTT.

The chain employs TRBV29-1 and TRBJ2-5; TRBD1 might be the D (7 bases). Per the germline V gene, CDR1 is SQVTM and CDR2 is ANQGSEA. V lost 4 bases to trimming and J lost 4 bases, with 19 bases between them. The CDR3 length is 15 residues. CDR3 in amino acids: CSVVGDSGGVETQYF. In nucleotides, the CDR3 is TGCAGCGTTGTTGGGGACTCAGGGGGTGTAGAGACCCAGTACTTC.

This chain connects TRBV7-9 to TRBJ1-4, with a weak D call TRBD1 (5 bases). V was clipped by 5 bases and J by 5 bases, with 12 bases between them. CDR1 is SEHNR, CDR2 FQNEAQ, per germline (reference sequence). This CDR3 has 14 amino acids. CDR3 sequence: CASSEGTHNEKLFF. CDR3 nucleotide sequence: TGTGCCAGCAGCGAAGGGACTCACAATGAAAAACTGTTTTTT.

This chain joins TRBV18 and TRBJ2-1; 10 nucleotides line up with TRBD2. The germline V gene encodes CDR1 KGHSH and CDR2 LQKENI. The CDR3 is 16 residues long. With V trimmed by 0 bases and J by 2 bases, 1 base remained unmatched. The DNA for the CDR3 is TGTGCCAGCTCACCACCCCTAGCGGGGGCCTACAATGAGCAGTTCTTC. Amino acids: CASSPPLAGAYNEQFF.

The CDR3 loop reads CASSPPLRTGMNTEAFF. CDR3 nucleotides: TGTGCCAGCAGCCCTCCCCTCCGGACAGGCATGAACACTGAAGCTTTCTTT. The V gene is TRBV7-8, the J gene TRBJ1-1; 7 bases fit TRBD1. The CDR3 covers 17 residues. Germline V gene sequence: CDR1 SGHVS, CDR2 FQNEAQ. J lost 0 bases, V lost 5 bases, and 12 bases had no gene match.

The J gene is TRBJ2-3, the V gene TRBV5-1; weak D call: TRBD2 (5 bases). The germline V gene encodes CDR1 SGHRS and CDR2 YFSETQ. This CDR3 region has 16 residues. Deletions cut 3 bases from V and 2 bases from J, with 16 bases between. The CDR3 DNA is TGCGCCAGCAGCTCCTGGCGGGTTACCCTCACAGATACGCAGTATTTT. It codes for CASSSWRVTLTDTQYF. The variable domain in full, with the rest retrieved from reference TRBV5-1 and TRBJ2-3, is KAGVTQTPRYLIKTRGQQVTLSCSPISGHRSVSWYQQTPGQGLQFLFEYFSETQRNKGNFPGRFSGRQFSNSRSEMNVSTLELGDSALYLCASSSWRVTLTDTQYFGPGTRLTVL.

This chain joins TRBV4-3 and TRBJ2-1; TRBD2 aligns across 7 bases. The CDR3 is 14 amino acids. The ends lost 1 base at V and 13 bases at J; junction bases unmatched: 10. Germline lookup yields CDR1 LGHNA and CDR2 YSLEER. CDR3 in amino acids: CASSQAVTSEGQFF. The CDR3 DNA reads TGCGCCAGCAGCCAAGCGGTTACTAGCGAGGGCCAGTTCTTC.

The chain links TRBV30 to TRBJ2-5, with D hard to call. Germline V gives CDR1 GTSNPN, CDR2 SVGIG (reference sequence). The germline V and J ends were trimmed by 5 bases and 5 bases, with 9 bases remaining between them. The CDR3 length is 11 residues. CDR3 loop: CAWSQKETQYF. The CDR3 DNA is TGTGCCTGGTCGCAGAAGGAGACCCAGTACTTC. The full variable domain, in which reference TRBV30 and TRBJ2-5 provide the parts outside the CDR3, is SQTIHQWPATLVQPVGSPLSLECTVEGTSNPNLYWYRQAAGRGLQLLFYSVGIGQISSEVPQNLSASRPQDRQFILSSKKLLLSDSGFYLCAWSQKETQYFGPGTRLLVL.

The gene calls are TRBV7-2 and TRBJ1-3, with 8 bases that match TRBD1. The germline V gene has CDR1 SGHTA and CDR2 FQGNSA. The CDR3 runs 17 residues. V lost 5 bases to trimming and J lost 2 bases; unmatched junction nucleotides: 11. For the CDR3, the DNA is TGTGCCAGCAGCCCCCAGGGGGCGGCTCGGACTGGAAACACCATATATTTT. Translating gives CASSPQGAARTGNTIYF.

This clone was recorded only once. The chain has TRBV6-2 or TRBV6-3 and TRBJ1-1; 8 bases align to TRBD1. The CDR3 totals 15 residues. Trimming cost V 2 bases and J 3 bases; bases outside gene matches: 5. Germline CDR1 MNHEY, CDR2 SVGEGT. CDR3 coding DNA: TGTGCCAGCAGTTACCTCGGACAGGGCCACACTGAAGCTTTCTTT. This encodes CASSYLGQGHTEAFF.